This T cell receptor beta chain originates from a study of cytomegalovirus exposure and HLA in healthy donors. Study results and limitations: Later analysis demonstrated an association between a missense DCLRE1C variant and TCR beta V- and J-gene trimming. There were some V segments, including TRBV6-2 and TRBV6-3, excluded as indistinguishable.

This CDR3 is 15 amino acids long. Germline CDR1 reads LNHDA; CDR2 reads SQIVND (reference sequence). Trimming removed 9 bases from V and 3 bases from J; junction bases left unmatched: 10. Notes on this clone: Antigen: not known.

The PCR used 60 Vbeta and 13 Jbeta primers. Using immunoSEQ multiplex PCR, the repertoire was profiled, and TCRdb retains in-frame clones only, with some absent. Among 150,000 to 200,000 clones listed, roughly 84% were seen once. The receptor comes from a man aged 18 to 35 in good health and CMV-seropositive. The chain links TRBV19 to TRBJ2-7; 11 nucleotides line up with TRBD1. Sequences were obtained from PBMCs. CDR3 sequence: CASSDRGQFIYEQYF. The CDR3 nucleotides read TGTGCCAGCTCGGACAGGGGGCAATTCATCTACGAGCAGTACTTC.